This T cell receptor beta chain was identified during a study of beta chain features in type 1 diabetes. Whole-study results and caveats: Patients' naive, central memory and regulatory TCRB repertoires appeared more alike than those of healthy donors. For type 1 diabetes patients, VDJ junctions showed fewer insertions and more deletions. Moderately but significantly shorter TCRB CDR3s were found in Type 1 diabetes patients in all four CD4+ subsets.

This CDR3 region has 14 residues. With 2 bases removed from V and 8 bases from J, the gap between germline ends came to 13 bases. CDR1 and CDR2 from the germline V gene are LGHNA and YSLEER. Sequenced material consisted of expressed TCRB transcripts (all of the isolated RNA was reverse transcribed). Sequenced by immunoSEQ multiplex PCR; TCRdb stores in-frame clones only, minus some. The table records hundreds of thousands of clones, 15% to 19% of them present only once. Turning to this clone: Its target is not known.

The V gene is TRBV4-3, the J gene TRBJ2-1; D is perhaps TRBD1 (6 bases). The receptor was isolated from a man aged 18 to 30 in good health. Sequencing used naive CD4+ T cells from blood. The CDR3, as DNA: TGCGCCAGCAGCCAACCCGGACAGAAGGATGAGCAGTTCTTC. Protein sequence: CASSQPGQKDEQFF.